The rows below give T cell receptor beta chains drawn from one sample of a study of identical twins. MiXCR was run by TCRdb on the 5' RACE reads, yielding one entry per CDR3 protein. Among about 720,000 distinct CDR3 sequences listed, around 8.3% were seen once. This same sample was also part of a study on yellow fever vaccine responses in identical twins.

The specimen sequenced was PBMCs. These receptor sequences come from a woman between 18 and 29 years old in good health. The CDR3 runs from the conserved cysteine through the conserved F or W. Each record gives: D gene, V gene, clone size, J gene, CDR3 DNA, CDR3 protein. D genes are given only for firm matches. Size tells how often a clone was seen (once, few, many) or the class of an expanded clone, and some rows leave it out.

d_call: -; v_call: TRBV12-3/TRBV12-4; clone_size: -; j_call: TRBJ2-2; cdr3_nt: TGTGCCTGCAGTTTAGCGTCCATTATGTATGAGCAGGACACCGGGGAGCTGTTTTTT; cdr3_aa: CACSLASIMYEQDTGELFF
d_call: TRBD1; v_call: TRBV6-1; clone_size: many; j_call: TRBJ2-5; cdr3_nt: TGTGCCAGCAGTGATGAGGGACAGGTTCTACAAGAGACCCAGTACTTC; cdr3_aa: CASSDEGQVLQETQYF
d_call: -; v_call: TRBV7-2; clone_size: -; j_call: TRBJ2-2; cdr3_nt: TGTGCCAGCAGCACTCGTACGGCTACGAACACCGGGGAGCTGTTTTTT; cdr3_aa: CASSTRTATNTGELFF
d_call: -; v_call: TRBV4-2; clone_size: many; j_call: TRBJ2-3; cdr3_nt: TGTGCCAGCAGTCGAAACCCCACCGTGGGGGCTCGCACAGATACGCAGTATTTT; cdr3_aa: CASSRNPTVGARTDTQYF
d_call: -; v_call: TRBV29-1; clone_size: many; j_call: TRBJ2-2; cdr3_nt: TGCAGCGTTGGTTGGGGGGCCGGGGAGCTGTTTTTT; cdr3_aa: CSVGWGAGELFF
d_call: TRBD1; v_call: TRBV28; clone_size: -; j_call: TRBJ2-7; cdr3_nt: TGTGCCAGCATGATGACAGGGGGATCCTACGAGCAGTACTTC; cdr3_aa: CASMMTGGSYEQYF
d_call: -; v_call: TRBV28; clone_size: -; j_call: TRBJ1-1; cdr3_nt: TGTGCCAGCAAGCAGCCCGGGGGTTTCACTGAAGCTTTCTTT; cdr3_aa: CASKQPGGFTEAFF
d_call: -; v_call: TRBV6-2/TRBV6-3; clone_size: many; j_call: TRBJ2-1; cdr3_nt: TGTGCCAGCCGCCGGGGGCGGGAAGGCAATGAGCAGTTCTTC; cdr3_aa: CASRRGREGNEQFF
d_call: -; v_call: TRBV19; clone_size: -; j_call: TRBJ1-1; cdr3_nt: TGTGCCAGTAGTATCGGGTTTGGGGCTTCCACTGAAGCTTTCTTT; cdr3_aa: CASSIGFGASTEAFF
d_call: -; v_call: TRBV6-6; clone_size: many; j_call: TRBJ2-2; cdr3_nt: TGTGCCAGCAGCCCCACCGGGGAGCTGTTTTTT; cdr3_aa: CASSPTGELFF